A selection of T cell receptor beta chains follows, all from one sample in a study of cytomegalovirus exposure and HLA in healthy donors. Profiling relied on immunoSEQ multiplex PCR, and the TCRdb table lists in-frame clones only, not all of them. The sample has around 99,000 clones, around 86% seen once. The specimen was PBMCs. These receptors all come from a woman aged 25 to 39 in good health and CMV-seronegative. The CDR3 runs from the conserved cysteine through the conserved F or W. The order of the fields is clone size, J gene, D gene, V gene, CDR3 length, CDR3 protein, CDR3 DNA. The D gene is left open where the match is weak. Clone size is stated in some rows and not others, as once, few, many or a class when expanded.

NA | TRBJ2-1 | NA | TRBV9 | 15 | CASSGGTSPSDEQFF | TGTGCCAGCAGCGGAGGGACTTCGCCAAGCGATGAGCAGTTCTTC
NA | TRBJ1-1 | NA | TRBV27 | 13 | CASSYEVDTEAFF | TGTGCCAGCAGTTACGAGGTGGACACTGAAGCTTTCTTT
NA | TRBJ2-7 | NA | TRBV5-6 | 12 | CASSLEGSEQYF | TGTGCCAGCAGCTTAGAGGGCTCCGAGCAGTACTTC
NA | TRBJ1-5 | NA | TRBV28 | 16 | CASSPLTGGGYQPQHF | TGTGCCAGCAGTCCCCTGACAGGTGGTGGGTATCAGCCCCAGCATTTT
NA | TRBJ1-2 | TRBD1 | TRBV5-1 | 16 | CASSSGGTGDNYGYTF | TGCGCCAGCAGCTCGGGCGGGACAGGGGACAACTATGGCTACACCTTC
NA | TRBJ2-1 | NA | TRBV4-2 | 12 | CASSQPVAEQFF | TGTGCCAGCAGCCAACCGGTTGCTGAGCAGTTCTTC
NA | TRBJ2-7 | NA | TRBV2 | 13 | CASSVSGVVEQYF | TGTGCCAGCAGTGTTAGCGGTGTAGTCGAGCAGTACTTC
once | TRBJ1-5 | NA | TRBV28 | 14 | CASSSGQRNQPQHF | TGTGCCAGCAGCTCCGGACAGCGCAATCAGCCCCAGCATTTT
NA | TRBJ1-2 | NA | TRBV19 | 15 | CASIGGARTISGYTF | TGTGCCAGTATAGGGGGAGCCCGGACCATAAGTGGCTACACCTTC
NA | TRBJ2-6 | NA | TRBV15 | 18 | CATSRGPTGNPGANVLTF | TGTGCCACCAGCAGAGGTCCTACAGGGAATCCTGGGGCCAACGTCCTGACTTTC
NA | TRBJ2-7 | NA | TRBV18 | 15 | CASSPRQGPTYEQYF | TGTGCCAGCTCACCAAGGCAGGGGCCTACCTACGAGCAGTACTTC
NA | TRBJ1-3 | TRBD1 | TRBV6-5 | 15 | CASSPGQSSGNTIYF | TGTGCCAGCAGTCCGGGACAGAGCTCTGGAAACACCATATATTTT
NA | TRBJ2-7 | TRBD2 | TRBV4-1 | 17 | CASSQARRGSGAYEQYF | TGCGCCAGCAGCCAAGCTCGTCGGGGAAGCGGGGCCTACGAGCAGTACTTC
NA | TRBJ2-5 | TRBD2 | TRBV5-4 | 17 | CASSPLGSGNLQETQYF | TGTGCCAGCAGCCCACTGGGTAGCGGGAACCTCCAAGAGACCCAGTACTTC
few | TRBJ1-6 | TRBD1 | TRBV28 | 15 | CASRTGSSYNSPLHF | TGTGCCAGCAGGACAGGGAGCTCCTATAATTCACCCCTCCACTTT
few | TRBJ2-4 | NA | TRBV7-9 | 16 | CASSPSDGVEGYIQYF | TGTGCCAGCAGCCCCTCTGATGGCGTCGAGGGTTACATTCAGTACTTC
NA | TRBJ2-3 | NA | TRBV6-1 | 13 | CASSQFQTDTQYF | TGTGCCAGCAGTCAGTTCCAAACAGATACGCAGTATTTT
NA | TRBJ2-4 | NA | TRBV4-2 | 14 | CASSLQLAKNIQYF | TGTGCCAGCAGCCTACAGCTAGCCAAAAACATTCAGTACTTC
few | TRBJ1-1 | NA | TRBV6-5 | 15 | CASSYYARSDTEAFF | TGTGCCAGCAGTTACTATGCCCGGTCCGACACTGAAGCTTTCTTT
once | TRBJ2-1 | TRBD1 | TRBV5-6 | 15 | CASSHRGSPYNEQFF | TGTGCCAGCAGTCACAGGGGAAGTCCCTACAATGAGCAGTTCTTC
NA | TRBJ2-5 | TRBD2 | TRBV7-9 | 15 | CASSLGTSGSETQYF | TGTGCCAGCAGCTTGGGGACTAGCGGGAGCGAGACCCAGTACTTC
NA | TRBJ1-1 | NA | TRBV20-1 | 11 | CSARQVNGAFF | TGCAGTGCTAGACAGGTAAATGGAGCTTTCTTT
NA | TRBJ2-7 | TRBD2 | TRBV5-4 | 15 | CASSPGTSLSYEQYF | TGTGCCAGCAGCCCAGGGACTAGCTTGTCCTACGAGCAGTACTTC
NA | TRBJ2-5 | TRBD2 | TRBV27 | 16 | CASSSLAGGPGETQYF | TGTGCCAGCAGTTCACTAGCGGGAGGGCCGGGAGAGACCCAGTACTTC
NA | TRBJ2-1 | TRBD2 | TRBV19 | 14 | CASSALAGTGEQFF | TGTGCCAGTAGCGCACTAGCGGGAACTGGCGAGCAGTTCTTC
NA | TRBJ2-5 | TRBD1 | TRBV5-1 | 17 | CASSLTQRQGARETQYF | TGCGCCAGCAGCTTGACCCAACGACAGGGGGCGAGGGAGACCCAGTACTTC
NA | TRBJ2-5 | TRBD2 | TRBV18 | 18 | CASSPGRLAGDVAETQYF | TGTGCCAGCTCACCCGGGCGACTAGCGGGAGATGTGGCCGAGACCCAGTACTTC
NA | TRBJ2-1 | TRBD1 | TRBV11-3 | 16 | CASSLTSGQGINEQFF | TGTGCCAGCAGCTTAACATCGGGACAGGGAATCAATGAGCAGTTCTTC
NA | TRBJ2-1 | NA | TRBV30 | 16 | CAWNKYGTTRRNEQFF | TGTGCCTGGAATAAGTACGGGACAACTCGGCGCAATGAGCAGTTCTTC
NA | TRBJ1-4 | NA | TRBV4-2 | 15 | CASSQGMRASEKLFF | TGTGCCAGCAGCCAAGGGATGAGGGCTTCTGAAAAACTGTTTTTT
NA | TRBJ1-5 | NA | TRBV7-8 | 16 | CASSLGVRGSNQPQHF | TGTGCCAGCAGCTTAGGTGTCAGGGGTAGCAATCAGCCCCAGCATTTT
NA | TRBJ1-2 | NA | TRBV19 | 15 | CASSISGNANYGYTF | TGTGCCAGTAGTATATCAGGAAACGCTAACTATGGCTACACCTTC
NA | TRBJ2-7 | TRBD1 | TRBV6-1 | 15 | CASSEATGGLYEQYF | TGTGCCAGCAGTGAAGCTACAGGGGGCCTCTACGAGCAGTACTTC
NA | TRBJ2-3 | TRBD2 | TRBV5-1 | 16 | CASSFRPAGSTDTQYF | TGCGCCAGCAGCTTTCGGCCAGCGGGAAGCACAGATACGCAGTATTTT
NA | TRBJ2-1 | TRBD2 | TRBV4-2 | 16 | CASRPRGGAGEDEQFF | TGTGCCAGCAGGCCCCGTGGAGGAGCGGGAGAGGATGAGCAGTTCTTC
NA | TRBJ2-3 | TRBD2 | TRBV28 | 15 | CASSPGTSGGMAQYF | TGTGCCAGCAGCCCCGGGACTAGCGGGGGGATGGCGCAGTATTTT